This T cell receptor (beta chain) was retrieved from a study of PD-1 blockade in classical Hodgkin lymphoma. The V end lost 6 bases, the J end lost 6 bases, and 10 bases lay between the germline ends. Germline loops: CDR1 MNHNS, CDR2 SASEGT. The CDR3 sequence is 12 residues long. This clone was detected only once. Its specificity is unknown. Sequencing used immunoSEQ multiplex PCR; TCRdb keeps in-frame clones, though not all of them. The sample has about 52,000 clones, roughly nine tenths seen once; the top ten hold 6% to 7.5%. General observations from the study: Whoever responded completely had baseline diversity much like that seen in newly diagnosed patients.

Time point defined: cycle 4 day 1 (C4D1), after 5 to 7 weeks of nivolumab. Every one of the patients relapsed after autologous stem cell transplantation (brentuximab vedotin exposure was variable). The chain employs TRBV6-1 and TRBJ2-3, with D unresolved. Source: peripheral blood mononuclear cells (PBMCs), taken before the fourth cycle of nivolumab. This TCR was sampled from a human donor with classical Hodgkin lymphoma. CDR3 region: CASRPTSDTQYF. Here the CDR3 DNA reads TGTGCCAGCAGACCAACCTCTGATACGCAGTATTTT.